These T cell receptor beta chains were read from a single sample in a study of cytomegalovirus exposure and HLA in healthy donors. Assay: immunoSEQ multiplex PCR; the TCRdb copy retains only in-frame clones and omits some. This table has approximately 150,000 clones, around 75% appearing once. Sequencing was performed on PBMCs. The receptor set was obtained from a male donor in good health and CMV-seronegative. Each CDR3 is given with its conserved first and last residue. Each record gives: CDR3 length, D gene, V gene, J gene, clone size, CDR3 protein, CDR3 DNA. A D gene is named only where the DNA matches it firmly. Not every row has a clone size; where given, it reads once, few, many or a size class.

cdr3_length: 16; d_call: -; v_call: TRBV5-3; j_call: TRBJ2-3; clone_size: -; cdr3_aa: CARSPGRGRPRNTQYF; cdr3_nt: TGTGCCAGAAGTCCGGGGCGGGGCCGTCCCAGGAATACGCAGTATTTT
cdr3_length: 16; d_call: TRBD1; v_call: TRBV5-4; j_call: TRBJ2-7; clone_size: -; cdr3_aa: CASSSAGTGRSYEQYF; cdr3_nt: TGTGCCAGCAGCTCAGCCGGGACAGGGAGGTCCTACGAGCAGTACTTC
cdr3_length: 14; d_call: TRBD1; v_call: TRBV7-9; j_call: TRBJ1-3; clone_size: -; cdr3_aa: CASSFGQGIDTIYF; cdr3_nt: TGTGCCAGCAGCTTCGGACAGGGGATAGACACCATATATTTT
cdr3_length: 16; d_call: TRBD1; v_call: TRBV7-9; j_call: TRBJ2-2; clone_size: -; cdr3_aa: CASSLGPRGKTGELFF; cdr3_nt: TGTGCCAGCAGCTTAGGTCCCAGGGGGAAGACCGGGGAGCTGTTTTTT
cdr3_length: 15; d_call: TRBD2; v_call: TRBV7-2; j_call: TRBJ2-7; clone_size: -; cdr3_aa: CASSLGGTSGYEQYF; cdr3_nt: TGTGCCAGCAGCTTAGGGGGGACTAGCGGTTACGAGCAGTACTTC
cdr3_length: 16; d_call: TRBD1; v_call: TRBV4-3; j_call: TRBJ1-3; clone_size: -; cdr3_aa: CASSQGTGASGNTIYF; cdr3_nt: TGCGCCAGCAGCCAAGGGACAGGGGCCTCTGGAAACACCATATATTTT
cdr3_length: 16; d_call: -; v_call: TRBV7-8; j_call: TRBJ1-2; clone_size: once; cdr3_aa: CASSVGGRGLNYGYTF; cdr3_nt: TGTGCCAGCAGCGTGGGGGGGCGGGGGTTAAACTATGGCTACACCTTC
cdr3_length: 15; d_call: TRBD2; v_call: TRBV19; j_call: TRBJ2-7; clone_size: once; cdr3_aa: CASTSGPGDYYEQYF; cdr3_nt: TGTGCCAGTACCTCTGGACCCGGGGACTACTACGAGCAGTACTTC
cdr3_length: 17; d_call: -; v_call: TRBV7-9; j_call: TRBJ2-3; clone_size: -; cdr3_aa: CASSLPRGASSTDTQYF; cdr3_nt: TGTGCCAGCAGCTTACCCCGCGGGGCCTCAAGCACAGATACGCAGTATTTT
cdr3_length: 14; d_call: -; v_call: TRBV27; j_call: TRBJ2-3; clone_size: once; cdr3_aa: CASSPGLRVDTQYF; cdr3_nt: TGTGCCAGCAGTCCCGGACTCCGGGTCGATACGCAGTATTTT
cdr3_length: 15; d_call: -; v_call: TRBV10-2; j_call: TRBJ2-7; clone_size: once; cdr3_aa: CASSEATSDGDEQYF; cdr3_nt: TGCGCCAGCAGTGAGGCCACATCCGACGGGGACGAGCAGTACTTC
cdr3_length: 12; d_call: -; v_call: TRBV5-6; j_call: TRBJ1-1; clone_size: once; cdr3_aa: CASSPSGAEAFF; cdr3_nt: TGTGCCAGCAGCCCATCAGGGGCTGAAGCTTTCTTT
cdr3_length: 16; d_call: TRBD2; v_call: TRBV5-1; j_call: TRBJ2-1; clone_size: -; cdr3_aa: CASSIQAGGSYNEQFF; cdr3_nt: TGCGCCAGCAGCATTCAAGCGGGGGGATCCTACAATGAGCAGTTCTTC
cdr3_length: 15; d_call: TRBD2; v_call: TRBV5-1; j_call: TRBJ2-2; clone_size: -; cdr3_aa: CASSTTSGNTGELFF; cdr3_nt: TGCGCCAGCAGTACGACTAGCGGGAACACCGGGGAGCTGTTTTTT
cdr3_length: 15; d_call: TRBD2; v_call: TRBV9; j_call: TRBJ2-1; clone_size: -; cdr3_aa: CASSPTSGGAYEQFF; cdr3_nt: TGTGCCAGCAGCCCCACTAGCGGGGGGGCATATGAGCAGTTCTTC
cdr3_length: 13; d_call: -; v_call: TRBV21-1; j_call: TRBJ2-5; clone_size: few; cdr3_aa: CASTIDRKETQYF; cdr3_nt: TGTGCCAGCACTATTGACAGAAAAGAGACCCAGTACTTC
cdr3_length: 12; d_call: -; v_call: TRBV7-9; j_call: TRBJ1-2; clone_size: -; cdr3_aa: CASSYGVGGYTF; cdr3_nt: TGTGCCAGCAGCTACGGGGTGGGCGGCTACACCTTC
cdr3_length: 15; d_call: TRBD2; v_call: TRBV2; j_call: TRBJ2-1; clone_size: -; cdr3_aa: CASRGGGDAYNEQFF; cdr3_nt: TGTGCCAGCCGGGGCGGGGGGGACGCTTACAATGAGCAGTTCTTC
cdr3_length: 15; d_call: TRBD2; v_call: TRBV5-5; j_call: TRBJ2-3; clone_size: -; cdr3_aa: CASSPGLAGTDTQYF; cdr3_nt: TGTGCCAGCAGCCCGGGACTAGCGGGCACAGATACGCAGTATTTT
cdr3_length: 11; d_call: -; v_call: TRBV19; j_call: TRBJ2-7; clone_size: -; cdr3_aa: CASSSGPEQYF; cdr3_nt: TGTGCCAGTAGTTCCGGTCCCGAGCAGTACTTC
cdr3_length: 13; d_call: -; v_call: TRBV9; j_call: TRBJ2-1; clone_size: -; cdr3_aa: CASSPSSMREQFF; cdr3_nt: TGTGCCAGCAGCCCTAGCAGTATGCGTGAGCAGTTCTTC
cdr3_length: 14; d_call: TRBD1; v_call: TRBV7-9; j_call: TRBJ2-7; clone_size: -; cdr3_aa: CASSFRGRAYEQYF; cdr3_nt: TGTGCCAGCAGCTTCAGGGGGCGGGCCTACGAGCAGTACTTC
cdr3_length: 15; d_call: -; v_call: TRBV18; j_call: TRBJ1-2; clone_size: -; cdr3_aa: CASSPLQQETGGYTF; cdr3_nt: TGTGCCAGCTCACCACTCCAGCAAGAGACGGGTGGCTACACCTTC
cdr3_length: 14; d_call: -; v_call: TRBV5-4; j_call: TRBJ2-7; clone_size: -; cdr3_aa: CARSLGLASYEQYF; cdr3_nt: TGTGCCCGCAGCTTGGGTCTGGCCTCCTACGAGCAGTACTTC
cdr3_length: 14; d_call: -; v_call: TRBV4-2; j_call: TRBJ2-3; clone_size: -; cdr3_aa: CASSQGLTPDTQYF; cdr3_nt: TGTGCCAGCAGCCAAGGACTAACCCCAGATACGCAGTATTTT
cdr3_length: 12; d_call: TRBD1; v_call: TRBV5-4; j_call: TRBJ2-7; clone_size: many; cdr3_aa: CASSLDRGEQYF; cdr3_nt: TGTGCCAGCAGCCTTGACAGGGGCGAGCAGTACTTC
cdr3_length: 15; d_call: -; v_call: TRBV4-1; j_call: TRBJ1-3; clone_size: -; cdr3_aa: CASSPIPPSGNTIYF; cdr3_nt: TGCGCCAGCAGCCCCATCCCCCCCTCTGGAAACACCATATATTTT
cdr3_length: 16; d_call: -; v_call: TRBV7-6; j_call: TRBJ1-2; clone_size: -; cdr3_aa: CASSPSFAGARHGYTF; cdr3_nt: TGTGCCAGCAGCCCAAGCTTCGCGGGGGCGCGCCATGGCTACACCTTC
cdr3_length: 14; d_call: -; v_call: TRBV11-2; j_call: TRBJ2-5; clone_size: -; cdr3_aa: CASSLSVYQETQYF; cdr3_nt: TGTGCCAGCAGCTTATCAGTGTACCAAGAGACCCAGTACTTC
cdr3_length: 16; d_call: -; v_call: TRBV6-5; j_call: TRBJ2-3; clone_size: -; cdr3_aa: CASSYLSARRADTQYF; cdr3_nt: TGTGCCAGCAGTTATCTCTCAGCTCGGAGGGCAGATACGCAGTATTTT
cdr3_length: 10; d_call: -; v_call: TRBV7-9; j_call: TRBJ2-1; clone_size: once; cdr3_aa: CASSPNTEIF; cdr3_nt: TGTGCCAGCAGCCCCAATACAGAAATCTTC
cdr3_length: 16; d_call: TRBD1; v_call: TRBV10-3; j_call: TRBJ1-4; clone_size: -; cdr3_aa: CAISEVPGQGSEKLFF; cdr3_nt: TGTGCCATCAGTGAGGTCCCGGGACAGGGGAGTGAAAAACTGTTTTTT
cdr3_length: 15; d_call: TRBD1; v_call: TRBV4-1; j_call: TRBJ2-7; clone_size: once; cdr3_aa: CASSQGPGQNYEQYF; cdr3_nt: TGCGCCAGCAGCCAAGGCCCGGGACAGAACTACGAGCAGTACTTC
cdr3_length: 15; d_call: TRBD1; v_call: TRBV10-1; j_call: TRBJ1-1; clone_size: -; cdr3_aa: CASSDSIAGGTEAFF; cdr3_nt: TGCGCCAGCAGTGACAGCATCGCAGGGGGCACTGAAGCTTTCTTT
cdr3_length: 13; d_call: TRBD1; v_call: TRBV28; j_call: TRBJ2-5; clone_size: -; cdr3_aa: CATETGRQETQYF; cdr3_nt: TGTGCCACGGAGACAGGGCGACAAGAGACCCAGTACTTC
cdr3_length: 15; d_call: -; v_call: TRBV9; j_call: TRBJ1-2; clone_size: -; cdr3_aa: CASSVVEGLPAGYTF; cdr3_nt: TGTGCCAGCAGCGTAGTCGAGGGACTTCCCGCTGGCTACACCTTC
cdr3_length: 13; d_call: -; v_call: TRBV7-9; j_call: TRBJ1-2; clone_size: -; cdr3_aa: CASSSAFRDKIGF; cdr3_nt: TGTGCCAGCAGCTCAGCGTTTCGGGACAAAATAGGGTTC